The 30 T cell receptor beta chains below come from one sample, sequenced in a study of regulatory T cells in long-lasting Graves disease. Time point in this sample: newly diagnosed GD, antithyroid drugs for less than 3 months. With RNA extracted from PBMCs as input, the TCR library was made. Construction of TCR beta libraries relied on iRepertoire HTBI primers and on Arm-PCR targeting CDR3 regions. In TCRdb, the multiplex PCR reads were re-called with MiXCR into one record per CDR3 protein. The data show 400,000 to 500,000 distinct CDR3 sequences, 15% to 20% seen once. This same sample was also taken into another study, of T cells in Graves' hyperthyroidism and ophthalmopathy.

Material: peripheral blood mononuclear cells (PBMCs), obtained at new diagnosis, from a patient treated with antithyroid drugs. The receptor set was obtained from a woman aged 18-30 years with Graves disease.

The chain carries TRBV7-3 and TRBJ2-2; perhaps TRBD2 as D (6 bases). V gave up 0 bases and J gave up 3 bases, with 8 bases separating them. This CDR3 region has 15 residues. Germline assignment: CDR1 SGHTA and CDR2 FQGTGA. In DNA, the CDR3 is TGTGCCAGCAGCTTAACTAGCGGATACACCGGGGAGCTGTTTTTT. Its translation is CASSLTSGYTGELFF.

The rearrangement uses TRBV15 and TRBJ1-5; 7 nucleotides match TRBD1. The V gene's germline CDR1 is LNHNV and CDR2 YYDKDF (reference sequence). J lost 2 bases, V lost 0 bases, and 4 bases had no gene match. The CDR3 has 16 residues. The CDR3 is CATSRDPGQGNQPQHF. CDR3 in DNA: TGTGCCACCAGCAGAGATCCAGGACAGGGCAATCAGCCCCAGCATTTT.

As for this clonotype: This could be a read error, since a much larger clone is one nucleotide away. V is TRBV11-3 and J is TRBJ2-3, with a tentative D call TRBD2 (6 bases). Germline CDR1 is SGHNT and CDR2 is YENEEA. The CDR3 consists of 12 residues. CDR3 residues: CASTGGVDTRYF. Here the CDR3 DNA reads TGTGCCAGCACCGGAGGGGTCGATACGCGGTATTTT. The whole variable domain, filled in from reference TRBV11-3 and TRBJ2-3, reads EAGVVQSPRYKIIEKKQPVAFWCNPISGHNTLYWYLQNLGQGPELLIRYENEEAVDDSQLPKDRFSAERLKGVDSTLKIQPAELGDSAVYLCASTGGVDTRYFGPGTRLTVL.

There are many counts of this clonotype. The chain carries TRBV12-3 or TRBV12-4 and TRBJ2-1; the D gene is possibly TRBD1 (6 bases). V dropped 6 bases and J dropped 7 bases, with 16 bases sitting between them. The CDR3 has 14 amino acids. CDR3 region: CASRARGVGNEQFF. The CDR3 DNA reads TGTGCCAGCAGGGCCAGGGGTGTCGGAAATGAGCAGTTCTTC.

There are many counts of this clonotype. The chain recombines TRBV5-5 with TRBJ2-1; the D gene is possibly TRBD2 (6 bases). The CDR3 totals 15 residues. Deletions cut 1 base from V and 7 bases from J, with 15 bases between. Germline loops: CDR1 SGHKS, CDR2 YYEKEE (reference sequence). The CDR3 coding sequence is TGTGCCAGCAGCTTGCGGTCCGCAGGGAGGAATGAGCAGTTCTTC. This translates into CASSLRSAGRNEQFF.

Sample share makes this clonotype medium-sized. The chain recombines TRBV2 with TRBJ2-1; unclear D gene. The V gene's germline CDR1 is SNHLY and CDR2 FYNNEI. V dropped 1 base and J dropped 5 bases, with 6 bases sitting between them. The CDR3 has 13 residues. CDR3 sequence: CASSEVRNNEQFF. The CDR3 nucleotides read TGTGCCAGCAGTGAAGTTCGGAACAATGAGCAGTTCTTC.

This clonotype showed up just a few times. The chain carries TRBV30 and TRBJ2-2, with 8 nucleotides matching TRBD1. The CDR3 spans 18 residues. The germline gives CDR1 GTSNPN, CDR2 SVGIG (reference sequence). J lost 4 bases, V lost 0 bases, and 13 bases had no gene match. CDR3 in DNA: TGTGCCTGGAGTGTAACCACAGTTTTCAGGGGGCTCACCGGGGAGCTGTTTTTT. Encoded protein: CAWSVTTVFRGLTGELFF.

This clonotype occurred many times. The rearrangement joins TRBV30 to TRBJ2-5; no definite D call. This CDR3 is 11 amino acids long. Germline values: CDR1 GTSNPN, CDR2 SVGIG (reference sequence). The V end lost 3 bases, the J end lost 5 bases, and 7 bases lay between the germline ends. CDR3 in DNA: TGTGCCTGGAGGAAATCGGAGACCCAGTACTTC. It specifies CAWRKSETQYF.

This clonotype was recorded at least ten times. This chain links TRBV6-2 or TRBV6-3 with TRBJ1-1, with unresolved D. V lost 2 bases and J lost 6, with 13 bases in between. The CDR3 spans 14 residues. Germline V gene data show CDR1 as MNHEY and CDR2 as SVGEGT. This chain's CDR3 is CASSYRVETAEAFF. The CDR3 DNA is TGTGCCAGCAGTTACCGGGTAGAAACTGCTGAAGCTTTCTTT.

A remark on this clonotype: A read error likely explains this, since a far larger clone differs by one base. The J gene is TRBJ2-1, the V gene TRBV7-8; the match to TRBD2 covers 8 bases. This CDR3 has 16 amino acids. The J segment lost 13 bases and the V segment lost 7 bases, leaving 21 bases of the junction unmatched. Germline CDR1 SGHVS, CDR2 FQNEAQ. The DNA of the CDR3 is TGTGCCAGCACCCTAATTAGCGGGACGGCGAGAGAGACCCAGTTCTTC. It is translated as CASTLISGTARETQFF.

In its sample, this clonotype was seen many times. The chain is built from TRBV28 and TRBJ2-5; 12 nucleotides match TRBD2. V trimming: 3 bases; J trimming: 5 bases; junction bases outside the gene matches: 13. The CDR3 is made up of 18 amino acids. Germline V gene data show CDR1 as MDHEN and CDR2 as SYDVKM. The CDR3 coding sequence is TGTGCCAGCAGTTTTCGTGGACTAGCGGGACTCCTAGGGGAGACCCAGTACTTC. Protein product: CASSFRGLAGLLGETQYF.

The chain uses TRBV12-3 or TRBV12-4 and TRBJ2-1; 13 nucleotides agree with TRBD2. The CDR3 loop spans 14 amino acids. V was clipped by 9 bases and J by 8 bases; unmatched bases: 7. CDR3: CASLLAGGPYEQFF. In DNA, the CDR3 is TGTGCCAGTTTACTAGCGGGAGGGCCATATGAGCAGTTCTTC.

Ten or more counts support this clonotype. The rearrangement joins TRBV27 to TRBJ2-7; possible D gene TRBD2, 5 bases. The DNA end lines up better with TRBJ2-3; the J call may be wrong. The germline V gene has CDR1 MNHEY and CDR2 SMNVEV (reference sequence). The CDR3 runs to 14 residues. In nucleotides, the CDR3 is TGTGCCAGCAGTCCCATCCAGGAGCGGCCTACGCAGTATTTT. Its protein product is CASSPIQERPTQYF.

This clonotype turned up a few times. The chain links TRBV6-1 to TRBJ2-1, with TRBD2 matching 14 bases. Germline V lookup: CDR1 MNHNS, CDR2 SASEGT. CDR3 length: 22 amino acids. The V gene end was trimmed by 10 bases and the J gene end by 6 bases; junction bases not matched to a gene: 29. CDR3 DNA: TGTGCCACCTCCACTGCCCGGGCCGGGACTAGCGGGAGAGGGGGTCGGGGCAATGAGCAGTTCTTC. Its translation: CATSTARAGTSGRGGRGNEQFF.

This clonotype has at least ten counts. The V call is TRBV19, the J call TRBJ2-1; the D gene is possibly TRBD2 (5 bases). Trimming took off 1 base at V and 0 bases at J, with 16 bases between the two ends. This CDR3 has 18 residues. The V gene's germline CDR1 is LNHDA and CDR2 SQIVND (reference sequence). In nucleotides, the CDR3 is TGTGCCAGTAGTATAGGTATGAGACTACTGAGCTCCTACAATGAGCAGTTCTTC. Translated, it gives CASSIGMRLLSSYNEQFF.

This clonotype appeared a few times. This sequence joins TRBV30 and TRBJ1-4; D gene uncertain. Trimming pared 1 base from V and 15 bases from J, leaving 12 bases between. CDR3 length equals 11 residues. Germline CDR1 is GTSNPN and CDR2 is SVGIG (reference sequence). The CDR3 reads CAWSAQTTVFF. Written as DNA, the CDR3 is TGTGCCTGGAGTGCACAAACCACTGTGTTTTTT.

As concerns this clonotype: This may arise from a read error, as a much more abundant clone is one base away. The chain links TRBV11-3 to TRBJ2-3; 9 bases align to TRBD2. Germline assignment: CDR1 SGHNT and CDR2 YENEEA. This CDR3 has 14 residues. Unmatched junction bases numbered 4, after V lost 5 bases and J lost 4 bases. CDR3 protein: CASSLTSGPDTQYF. CDR3 bases: TGTGCCAGCAGCCTTACTAGCGGGCCAGATACGCAGTATTTT.

Worth noting for this clonotype: The junction departs from germline at one end; a sequencing error may be responsible. The V call is TRBV28, the J call TRBJ2-4, with TRBD2 identical over 14 bases. The CDR3 runs to 20 residues. From germline, CDR1 is MDHEN and CDR2 SYDVKM. CDR3 sequence reads: CASSQSPGLAGVRAKNIQYF. The DNA for the CDR3 is TGCGCCAGCAGCCAAAGCCCGGGACTAGCGGGAGTTAGGGCCAAAAACATTCAGTACTTC.

This sequence joins TRBV28 and TRBJ2-2; TRBD1 agrees at 7 bases. The CDR3 consists of 14 residues. Trimming removed 8 bases from V and 5 bases from J; junction bases left unmatched: 8. In germline, CDR1 is MDHEN, CDR2 SYDVKM. CDR3 residues: CASFTGANTGELFF. DNA of the CDR3: TGTGCCAGCTTTACAGGGGCAAATACCGGGGAGCTGTTTTTT. The whole variable domain, remainder taken from reference TRBV28 and TRBJ2-2, is DVKVTQSSRYLVKRTGEKVFLECVQDMDHENMFWYRQDPGLGLRLIYFSYDVKMKEKGDIPEGYSVSREKKERFSLILESASTNQTSMYLCASFTGANTGELFFGEGSRLTVL.

Many counts were recorded for this clonotype. J is TRBJ2-4 and V is TRBV28; 9 nucleotides align to TRBD1. CDR3 length equals 14 residues. The trim removed 5 bases at V and 7 bases at J, leaving 6 bases unmatched. Germline V CDR1 and CDR2: MDHEN, SYDVKM. CDR3 coding DNA: TGTGCCAGCAGTATAACAGGGGGCTGGAACATTCAGTACTTC. This translates into CASSITGGWNIQYF.

This chain uses TRBV4-1 with TRBJ2-7; no firm D call. The V end lost 4 bases, the J end lost 2 bases, and 15 bases lay between the germline ends. The CDR3 length is 15 residues. The germline gives CDR1 MGHRA, CDR2 YSYEKL. The CDR3 DNA sequence: TGCGCCAGCAGCCCACGATCCGACGGAACCTACGAGCAGTACTTC. This codes for CASSPRSDGTYEQYF.

This clonotype has a count of ten or more. This rearrangement joins TRBV5-4 to TRBJ2-7; 8 nucleotides match TRBD2. The CDR3 covers 14 residues. V lost 0 bases to trimming and J lost 5 bases; unmatched junction nucleotides: 4. CDR1 and CDR2 from the germline V gene are SGHNT and YYREEE (reference sequence). The CDR3 sequence is CASSLAPGRDEQYF. The CDR3 bases are TGTGCCAGCAGCTTGGCCCCCGGGAGGGACGAGCAGTACTTC.

The table lists this clonotype with many counts. The chain recombines TRBV24-1 with TRBJ2-5, with D possibly being TRBD2 (5 bases). The ends were cut back, 9 bases at V and 3 bases at J, with 13 bases in the middle. Germline V CDR1 and CDR2: KGHDR, SFDVKD. The CDR3 sequence is 13 residues long. The CDR3 DNA is TGTGCCACCGGCGGGCTGGCGGAAGAGACCCAGTACTTC. Translation gives CATGGLAEETQYF.

This clonotype was detected ten times or more. V gene TRBV12-3 or TRBV12-4 combines with J gene TRBJ2-7; 11 bases fit TRBD2. The V and J ends lost 6 bases and 7 bases, in that order; junction bases with no gene match: 8. There are 14 residues in the CDR3. The CDR3, as DNA: TGTGCCAGCAGAAATAGCGGGAGGGCCGGGGAGCAGTACTTC. Protein: CASRNSGRAGEQYF.

In this sample, this clonotype turned up many times. The CDR3 spells CASSQGRNSPLHF. In DNA, the CDR3 is TGTGCCAGCAGCCAAGGTCGCAATTCACCCCTCCACTTT. The chain couples TRBV3-1 to TRBJ1-6; D is undetermined. The CDR3 consists of 13 residues. The germline V gene encodes CDR1 LGHDT and CDR2 YNNKEL (reference sequence). Trimming stripped 1 base from V and 7 bases from J, with 5 bases between.

The J gene is TRBJ2-3, the V gene TRBV19; no reliable D call. Germline-derived CDR1 and CDR2 are LNHDA and SQIVND (reference sequence). V was pared by 10 bases and J by 4 bases, with 15 bases between. CDR3 length: 13 amino acids. The CDR3 nucleotides are TGTGCCACCTCCCCCCAGGATCCAGATACGCAGTATTTT. Translating gives CATSPQDPDTQYF.

This clonotype was picked up a small number of times. The V call is TRBV7-2, the J call TRBJ2-7; D unresolved. This CDR3 has 16 amino acids. The V end was cut by 1 base, the J end by 2 bases, with 15 bases between. Germline V gene sequence: CDR1 SGHTA, CDR2 FQGNSA. CDR3 coding DNA: TGTGCCAGCAGCTTAGGCCCTGCCCCGGCACCCTACGAGCAGTACTTC. Translated, it gives CASSLGPAPAPYEQYF.

This clonotype was recorded many times. The chain uses TRBV2 and TRBJ1-2, with D tentatively TRBD1 (6 bases). The CDR3 covers 14 residues. Germline CDR1 is SNHLY and CDR2 is FYNNEI. The V end was cut by 3 bases, the J end by 7 bases, with 15 bases between. CDR3 residues: CASSDRGSFTGYTF. In DNA form, the CDR3 reads TGTGCCAGCAGTGATAGGGGGTCGTTCACTGGCTACACCTTC.

CDR3 sequence: CASSLNVAGSYNEQFF. The CDR3 DNA reads TGCGCCAGCAGCTTGAACGTAGCGGGCTCCTACAATGAGCAGTTCTTC. The J gene is TRBJ2-1, the V gene TRBV5-1; TRBD2 aligns across 7 bases. Germline-derived CDR1 and CDR2 are SGHRS and YFSETQ. V shed 1 base and J 0 bases; nucleotides not matched to a gene: 4. The CDR3 has 16 amino acids.

This clonotype occurred many times. The chain has TRBV7-2 and TRBJ2-3; weak D call: TRBD2 (6 bases). V was trimmed by 2 bases and J by 3 bases, leaving 15 bases between them. Per germline, CDR1 SGHTA and CDR2 FQGNSA. CDR3 length: 16 amino acids. This chain's CDR3 is CASSLRRGGLTDTQYF. For the CDR3, the DNA is TGTGCCAGCAGCTTACGGCGGGGAGGCCTAACAGATACGCAGTATTTT.